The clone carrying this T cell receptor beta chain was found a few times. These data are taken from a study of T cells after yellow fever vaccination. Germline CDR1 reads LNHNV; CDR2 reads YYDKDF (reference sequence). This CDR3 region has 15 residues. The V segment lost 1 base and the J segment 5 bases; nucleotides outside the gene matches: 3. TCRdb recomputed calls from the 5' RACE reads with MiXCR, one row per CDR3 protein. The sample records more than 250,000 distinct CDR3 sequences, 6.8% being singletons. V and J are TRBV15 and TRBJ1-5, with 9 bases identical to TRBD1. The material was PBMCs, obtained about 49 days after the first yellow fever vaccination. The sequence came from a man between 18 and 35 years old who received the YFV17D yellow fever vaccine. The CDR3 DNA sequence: TGTGCCACCAGCAGAGCCGGGACAGGGCATCAGCCCCAGCATTTT. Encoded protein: CATSRAGTGHQPQHF.